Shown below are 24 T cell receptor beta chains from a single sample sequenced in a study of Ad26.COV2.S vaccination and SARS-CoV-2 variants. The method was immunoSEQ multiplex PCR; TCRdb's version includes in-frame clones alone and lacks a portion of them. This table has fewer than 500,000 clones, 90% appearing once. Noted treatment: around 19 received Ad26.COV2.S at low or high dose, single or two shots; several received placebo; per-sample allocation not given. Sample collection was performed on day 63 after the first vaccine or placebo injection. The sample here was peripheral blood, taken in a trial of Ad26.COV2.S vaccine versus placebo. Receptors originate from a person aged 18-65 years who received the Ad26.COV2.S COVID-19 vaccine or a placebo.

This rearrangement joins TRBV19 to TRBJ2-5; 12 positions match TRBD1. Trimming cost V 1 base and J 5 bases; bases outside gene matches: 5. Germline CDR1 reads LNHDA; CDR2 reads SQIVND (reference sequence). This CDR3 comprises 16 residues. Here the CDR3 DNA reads TGTGCCAGTAGTATAGCCTGGGACAGGGGGCAGGAGACCCAGTACTTC. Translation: CASSIAWDRGQETQYF.

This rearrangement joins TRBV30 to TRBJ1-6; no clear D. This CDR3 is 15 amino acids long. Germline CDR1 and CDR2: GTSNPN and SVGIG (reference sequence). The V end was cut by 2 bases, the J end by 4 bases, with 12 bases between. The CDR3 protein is CAWSKEIAYNSPLHF. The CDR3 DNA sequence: TGTGCCTGGAGTAAGGAGATTGCGTATAATTCACCCCTCCACTTT.

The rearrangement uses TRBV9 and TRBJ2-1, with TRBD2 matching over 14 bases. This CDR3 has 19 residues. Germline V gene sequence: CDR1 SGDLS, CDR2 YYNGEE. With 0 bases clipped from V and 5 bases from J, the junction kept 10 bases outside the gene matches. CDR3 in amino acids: CASSVEETSGRGVHNEQFF. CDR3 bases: TGTGCCAGCAGCGTAGAGGAGACTAGCGGGAGGGGGGTACACAATGAGCAGTTCTTC.

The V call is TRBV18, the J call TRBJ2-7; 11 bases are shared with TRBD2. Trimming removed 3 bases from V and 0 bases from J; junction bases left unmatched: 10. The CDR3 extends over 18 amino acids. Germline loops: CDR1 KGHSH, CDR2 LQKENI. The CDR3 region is CASSPASGTSGFSYEQYF. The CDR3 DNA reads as TGTGCCAGCTCACCTGCCTCCGGGACTAGCGGATTCTCCTACGAGCAGTACTTC.

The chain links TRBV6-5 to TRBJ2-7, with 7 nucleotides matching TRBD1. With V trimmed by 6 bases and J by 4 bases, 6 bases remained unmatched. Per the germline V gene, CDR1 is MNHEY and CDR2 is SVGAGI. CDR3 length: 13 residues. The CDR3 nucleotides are TGTGCCAGCAGCACTGACAGGGTGTACGAGCAGTACTTC. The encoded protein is CASSTDRVYEQYF.

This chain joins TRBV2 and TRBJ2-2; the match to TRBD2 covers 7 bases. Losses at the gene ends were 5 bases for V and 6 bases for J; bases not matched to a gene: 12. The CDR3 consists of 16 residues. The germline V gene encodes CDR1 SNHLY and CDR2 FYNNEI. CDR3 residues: CASSPPGRGRSGELFF. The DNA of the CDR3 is TGTGCCAGCAGTCCCCCGGGGAGGGGCAGATCCGGGGAGCTGTTTTTT.

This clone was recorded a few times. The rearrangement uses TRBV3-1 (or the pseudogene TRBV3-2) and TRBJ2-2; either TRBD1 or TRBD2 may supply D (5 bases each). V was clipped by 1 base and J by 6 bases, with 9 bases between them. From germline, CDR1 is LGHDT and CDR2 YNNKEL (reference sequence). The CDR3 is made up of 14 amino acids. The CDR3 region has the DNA TGTGCCAGCAGCCAAGTTCTGGGGGCCGGGGAGCTGTTTTTT. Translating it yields CASSQVLGAGELFF.

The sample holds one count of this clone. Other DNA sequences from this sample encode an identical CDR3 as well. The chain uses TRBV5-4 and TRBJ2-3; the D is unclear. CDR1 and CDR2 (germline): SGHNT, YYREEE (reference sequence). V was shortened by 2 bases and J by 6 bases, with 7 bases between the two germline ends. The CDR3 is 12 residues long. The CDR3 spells CASSLVGDTQYF. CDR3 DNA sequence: TGTGCCAGCAGCTTAGTGGGTGATACGCAGTATTTT.

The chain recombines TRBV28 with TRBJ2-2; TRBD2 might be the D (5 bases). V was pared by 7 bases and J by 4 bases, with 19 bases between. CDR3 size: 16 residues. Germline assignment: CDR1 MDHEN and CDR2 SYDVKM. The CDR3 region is CASTSGWQAATGELFF. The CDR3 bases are TGTGCCAGCACCTCGGGGTGGCAAGCGGCCACCGGGGAGCTGTTTTTT.

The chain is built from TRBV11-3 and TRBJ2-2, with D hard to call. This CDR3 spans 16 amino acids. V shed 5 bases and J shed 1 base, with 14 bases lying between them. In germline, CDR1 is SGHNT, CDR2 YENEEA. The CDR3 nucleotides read TGTGCCAGCAGCGCGCGGCTGGTACAGAACACCGGGGAGCTGTTTTTT. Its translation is CASSARLVQNTGELFF.

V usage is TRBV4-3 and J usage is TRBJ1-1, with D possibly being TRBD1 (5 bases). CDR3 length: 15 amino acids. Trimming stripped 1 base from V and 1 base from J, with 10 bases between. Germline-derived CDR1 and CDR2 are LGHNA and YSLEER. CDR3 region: CASSQGSGRNTEAFF. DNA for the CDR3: TGCGCCAGCAGCCAAGGATCGGGGCGGAACACTGAAGCTTTCTTT.

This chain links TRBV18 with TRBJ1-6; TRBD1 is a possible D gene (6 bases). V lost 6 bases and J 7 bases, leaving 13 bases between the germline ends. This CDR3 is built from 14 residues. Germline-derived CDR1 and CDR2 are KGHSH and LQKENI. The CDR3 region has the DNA TGTGCCAGCTCCCGAGAGGGGGTAAATTCACCCCTCCACTTT. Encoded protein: CASSREGVNSPLHF.

The CDR3 loop reads CSVSMGTSVRGTYEQYF. The CDR3 nucleotides read TGCAGCGTGTCGATGGGGACAAGTGTCAGAGGCACCTACGAGCAGTACTTC. The chain employs TRBV29-1 and TRBJ2-7, with a tentative D call TRBD1 (6 bases). Trimming left V 6 bases short and J 2 bases short, with 26 bases between. The germline CDR1 and CDR2 sequences are SQVTM and ANQGSEA. This CDR3 comprises 17 residues.

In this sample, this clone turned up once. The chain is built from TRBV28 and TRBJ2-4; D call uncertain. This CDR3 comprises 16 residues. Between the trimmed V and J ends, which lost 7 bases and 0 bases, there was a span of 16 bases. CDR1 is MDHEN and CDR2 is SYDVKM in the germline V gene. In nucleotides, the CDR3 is TGTGCCAGCACCCCCGGTGGGTTAATAGCCAAAAACATTCAGTACTTC. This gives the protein CASTPGGLIAKNIQYF. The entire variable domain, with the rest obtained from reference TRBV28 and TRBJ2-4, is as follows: DVKVTQSSRYLVKRTGEKVFLECVQDMDHENMFWYRQDPGLGLRLIYFSYDVKMKEKGDIPEGYSVSREKKERFSLILESASTNQTSMYLCASTPGGLIAKNIQYFGAGTRLSVL.

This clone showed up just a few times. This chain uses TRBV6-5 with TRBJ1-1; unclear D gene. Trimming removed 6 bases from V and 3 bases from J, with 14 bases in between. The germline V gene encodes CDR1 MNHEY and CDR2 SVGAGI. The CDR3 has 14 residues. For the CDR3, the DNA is TGTGCCAGCAGAGACTTCCGTTCCGACACTGAAGCTTTCTTT. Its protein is CASRDFRSDTEAFF.

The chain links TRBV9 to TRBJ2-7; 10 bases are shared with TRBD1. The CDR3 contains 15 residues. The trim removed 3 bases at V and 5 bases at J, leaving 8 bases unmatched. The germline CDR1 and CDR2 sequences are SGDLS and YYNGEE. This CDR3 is CASSAPGQGSNEQYF. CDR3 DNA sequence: TGTGCCAGCAGCGCTCCGGGACAGGGGTCTAACGAGCAGTACTTC.

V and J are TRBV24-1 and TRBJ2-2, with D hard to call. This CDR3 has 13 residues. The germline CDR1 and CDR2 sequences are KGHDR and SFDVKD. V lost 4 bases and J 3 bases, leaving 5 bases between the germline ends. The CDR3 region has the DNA TGTGCCACCAGTGAACAGTACACCGGGGAGCTGTTTTTT. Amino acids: CATSEQYTGELFF.

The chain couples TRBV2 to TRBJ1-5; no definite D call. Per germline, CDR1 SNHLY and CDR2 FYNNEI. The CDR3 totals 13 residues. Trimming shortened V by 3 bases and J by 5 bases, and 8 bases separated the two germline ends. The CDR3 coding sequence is TGTGCCAGCAGTGATAACAGTTATCAGCCCCAGCATTTT. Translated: CASSDNSYQPQHF.

Here the CDR3 DNA reads TGCGCCAGCAGCCAAGATTGGGGCGGCACTGAAGCTTTCTTT. Protein sequence: CASSQDWGGTEAFF. The chain recombines TRBV4-3 with TRBJ1-1; D is perhaps TRBD1 (5 bases). The CDR3 length is 14 residues. Germline CDR1 is LGHNA and CDR2 is YSLEER. With 0 bases removed from V and 4 bases from J, the gap between germline ends came to 9 bases.

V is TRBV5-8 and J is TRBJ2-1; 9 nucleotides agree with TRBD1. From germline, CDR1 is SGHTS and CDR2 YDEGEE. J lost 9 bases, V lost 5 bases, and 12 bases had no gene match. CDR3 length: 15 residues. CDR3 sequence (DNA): TGTGCCAGCAGATTTCCCAGACAGGGGGGAGGTGAGCAGTTCTTC. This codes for CASRFPRQGGGEQFF.

The CDR3 reads CASSRDSLNTEAFF. The CDR3 DNA is TGTGCCAGCAGCCGGGACAGCTTGAACACTGAAGCTTTCTTT. This chain joins TRBV7-2 and TRBJ1-1; 7 bases are a match to TRBD1. This CDR3 is built from 14 residues. V lost 5 bases and J lost 0; bases outside the gene matches: 3. Germline CDR1 and CDR2: SGHTA and FQGNSA.

CDR3 nucleotide sequence: TGCGCCAGCAGCTTGGCAGGGGGCGCGAGGGGAAACACCATATATTTT. Its protein is CASSLAGGARGNTIYF. The rearrangement uses TRBV5-1 and TRBJ1-3, with TRBD1 matching 8 bases. Trimming removed 0 bases from V and 4 bases from J; junction bases left unmatched: 6. Looked up from germline, CDR1 is SGHRS and CDR2 is YFSETQ. This CDR3 contains 16 residues.

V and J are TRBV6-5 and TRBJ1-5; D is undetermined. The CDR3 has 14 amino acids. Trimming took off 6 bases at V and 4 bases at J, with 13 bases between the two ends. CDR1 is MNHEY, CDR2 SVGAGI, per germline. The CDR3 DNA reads TGTGCCAGCAGATTAGCTCTGGGGAATCAGCCCCAGCATTTT. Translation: CASRLALGNQPQHF.

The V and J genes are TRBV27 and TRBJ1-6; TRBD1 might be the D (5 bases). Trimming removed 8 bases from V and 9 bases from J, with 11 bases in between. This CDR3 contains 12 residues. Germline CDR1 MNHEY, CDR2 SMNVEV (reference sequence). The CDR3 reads CASLTGGSPLHF. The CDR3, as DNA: TGTGCCAGCCTCACGGGGGGTTCACCCCTCCACTTT.